Included here is one TCR beta chain sequence, with context. What it binds is unknown. The CDR3 extends over 14 amino acids. V gave up 5 bases and J gave up 4 bases, with 13 bases separating them. The germline gives CDR1 MRHNA, CDR2 SNTAGT. This specimen belongs to a study of T cell responses to AZD1222 COVID-19 vaccine. Findings and caveats of the study: Donors in the cohort were predominantly white British and more often female, and clonal diversity was possibly underestimated.

The assay was immunoSEQ multiplex PCR, and TCRdb's table has in-frame clones only and misses some. The sample consists of 140,000 to 150,000 clones, approximately 90% of them appearing once. The source of this sequence is an adult who received the AZD1222 COVID-19 vaccine. Sequencing used peripheral blood, obtained 28 days after the second AZD1222 dose. V is TRBV6-4 and J is TRBJ2-3; a possible D gene is TRBD2 (6 bases). The CDR3 here is CASSPGPGADTQYF. The CDR3 DNA sequence: TGTGCCAGCAGTCCAGGCCCGGGAGCAGATACGCAGTATTTT.